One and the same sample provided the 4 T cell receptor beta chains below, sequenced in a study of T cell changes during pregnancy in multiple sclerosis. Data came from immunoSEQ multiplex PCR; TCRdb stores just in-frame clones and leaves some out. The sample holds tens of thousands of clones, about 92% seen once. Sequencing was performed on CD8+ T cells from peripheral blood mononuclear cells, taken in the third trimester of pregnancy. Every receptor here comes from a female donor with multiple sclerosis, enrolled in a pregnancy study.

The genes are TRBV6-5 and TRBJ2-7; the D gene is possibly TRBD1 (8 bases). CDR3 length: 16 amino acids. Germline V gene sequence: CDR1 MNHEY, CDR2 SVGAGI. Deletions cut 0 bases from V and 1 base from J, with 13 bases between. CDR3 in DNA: TGTGCCAGCAGTTACTCTACAGGGGGGGGTTCCTACGAGCAGTACTTC. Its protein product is CASSYSTGGGSYEQYF.

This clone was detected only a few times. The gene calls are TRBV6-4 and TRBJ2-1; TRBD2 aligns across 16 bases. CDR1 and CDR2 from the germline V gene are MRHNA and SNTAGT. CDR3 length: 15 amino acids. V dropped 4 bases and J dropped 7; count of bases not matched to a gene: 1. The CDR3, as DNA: TGTGCCAGCAGTGCGGGACTAGCGGGAGGGAATGAGCAGTTCTTC. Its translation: CASSAGLAGGNEQFF.

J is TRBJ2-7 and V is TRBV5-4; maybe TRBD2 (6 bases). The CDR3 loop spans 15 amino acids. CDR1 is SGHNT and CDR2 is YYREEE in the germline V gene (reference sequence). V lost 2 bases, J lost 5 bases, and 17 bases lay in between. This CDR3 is CASSLWGSGGDEQYF. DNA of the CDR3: TGTGCCAGCAGCTTATGGGGGTCAGGAGGGGACGAGCAGTACTTC.

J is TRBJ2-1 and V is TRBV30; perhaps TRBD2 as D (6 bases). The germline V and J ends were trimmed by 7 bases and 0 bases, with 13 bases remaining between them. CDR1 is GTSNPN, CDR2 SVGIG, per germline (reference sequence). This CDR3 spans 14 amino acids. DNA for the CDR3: TGTGCCTCGGGCGGAGGGAGCTCCTACAATGAGCAGTTCTTC. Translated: CASGGGSSYNEQFF.